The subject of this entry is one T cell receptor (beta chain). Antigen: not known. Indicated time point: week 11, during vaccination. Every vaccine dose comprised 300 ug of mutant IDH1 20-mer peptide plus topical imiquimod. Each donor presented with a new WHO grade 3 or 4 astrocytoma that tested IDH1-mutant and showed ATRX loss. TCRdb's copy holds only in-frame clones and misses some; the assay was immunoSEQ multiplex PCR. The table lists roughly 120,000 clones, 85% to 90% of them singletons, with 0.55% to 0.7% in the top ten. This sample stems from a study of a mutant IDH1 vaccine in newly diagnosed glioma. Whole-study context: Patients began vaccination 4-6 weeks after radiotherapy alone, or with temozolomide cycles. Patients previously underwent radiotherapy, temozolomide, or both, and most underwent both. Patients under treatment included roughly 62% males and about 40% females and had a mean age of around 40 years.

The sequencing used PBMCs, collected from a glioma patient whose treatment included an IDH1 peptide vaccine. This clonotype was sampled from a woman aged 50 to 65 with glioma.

Written as DNA, the CDR3 is TGTGCCAGCAGCTTAGATTCACCGGACTTTCACAATGAGCAGTTCTTC. Its protein is CASSLDSPDFHNEQFF. The chain is built from TRBV7-9 and TRBJ2-1, with D tentatively TRBD2 (5 bases). There are 16 residues in the CDR3. CDR1 is SEHNR, CDR2 FQNEAQ, per germline (reference sequence). Trimming took off 1 base at V and 5 bases at J, with 15 bases between the two ends.